These T cell receptor beta chains were read from a single sample in a study of control samples from healthy donors and cancer patients. Generated by immunoSEQ multiplex PCR, the TCRdb table keeps only in-frame clones and is missing some. Of roughly 140,000 clones detected, more than 85% appear once; the ten largest clones hold approximately 2.5%. The source material was blood. The receptor source for this set is a man aged 50-59 years in good health. Both conserved end residues are part of each CDR3. The D gene is left open where the match is weak.

D	V	J	CDR3	DNA
-	TRBV28	TRBJ1-3	CASRIPGPNSGNTIYF	TGTGCCAGCAGAATACCGGGACCCAACTCTGGAAACACCATATATTTT
TRBD1	TRBV18	TRBJ1-3	CASSFGQGVRGNTIYF	TGTGCCAGCTCGTTCGGACAGGGGGTCAGAGGAAACACCATATATTTT
-	TRBV21-1	TRBJ1-6	CASSKRPTVPSSYNSPLHF	TGTGCCAGCAGCAAACGCCCGACGGTCCCGAGCTCCTATAATTCACCCCTCCACTTT
TRBD1	TRBV4-1	TRBJ2-7	CASSQPSSARGYAYEQYF	TGCGCCAGCAGCCAACCCTCTTCTGCCAGGGGGTACGCCTACGAGCAGTACTTC
-	TRBV28	TRBJ1-5	CASSPTVNQPQHF	TGTGCCAGCAGTCCGACCGTCAATCAGCCCCAGCATTTT
-	TRBV24-1	TRBJ1-5	CATSDPGQNPLNQPQHF	TGTGCCACCAGTGACCCCGGACAAAATCCTCTTAATCAGCCCCAGCATTTT
TRBD1	TRBV14	TRBJ1-6	CASSPPGQYNSPLHF	TGTGCCAGCAGCCCCCCGGGACAGTATAATTCACCCCTCCACTTT
-	TRBV24-1	TRBJ1-1	CATSPPRGATEAFF	TGTGCCACCAGTCCCCCGAGGGGGGCAACTGAAGCTTTCTTT
TRBD2	TRBV7-9	TRBJ2-3	CASSLGTSGSLDTQYF	TGTGCCAGCAGCTTAGGGACTAGCGGGAGCTTGGATACGCAGTATTTT
-	TRBV30	TRBJ2-2	CAWSPGRSAGELFF	TGTGCCTGGAGTCCGGGGCGGAGTGCCGGGGAGCTGTTTTTT
TRBD1	TRBV6-1	TRBJ1-5	CASSDGQGNQPQHF	TGTGCCAGCAGTGACGGACAGGGTAATCAGCCCCAGCATTTT
TRBD2	TRBV28	TRBJ2-1	CASSLDRLAGGHNEQFF	TGTGCCAGCAGTCTCGATCGACTAGCGGGAGGACACAATGAGCAGTTCTTC
-	TRBV3-1/TRBV3-2	TRBJ2-5	CASSPGDRGKTQYF	TGTGCCAGCAGCCCAGGGGACCGGGGGAAGACCCAGTACTTC